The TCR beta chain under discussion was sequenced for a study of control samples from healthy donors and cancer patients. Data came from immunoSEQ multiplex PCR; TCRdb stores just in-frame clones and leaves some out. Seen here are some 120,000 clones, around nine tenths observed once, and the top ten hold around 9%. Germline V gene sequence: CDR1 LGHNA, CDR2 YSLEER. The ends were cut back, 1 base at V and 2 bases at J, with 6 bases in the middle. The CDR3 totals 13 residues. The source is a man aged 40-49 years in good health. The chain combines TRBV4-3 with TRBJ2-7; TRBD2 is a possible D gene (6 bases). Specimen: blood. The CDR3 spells CASSQGGTYEQYF. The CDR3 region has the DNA TGCGCCAGCAGCCAAGGCGGGACCTACGAGCAGTACTTC.